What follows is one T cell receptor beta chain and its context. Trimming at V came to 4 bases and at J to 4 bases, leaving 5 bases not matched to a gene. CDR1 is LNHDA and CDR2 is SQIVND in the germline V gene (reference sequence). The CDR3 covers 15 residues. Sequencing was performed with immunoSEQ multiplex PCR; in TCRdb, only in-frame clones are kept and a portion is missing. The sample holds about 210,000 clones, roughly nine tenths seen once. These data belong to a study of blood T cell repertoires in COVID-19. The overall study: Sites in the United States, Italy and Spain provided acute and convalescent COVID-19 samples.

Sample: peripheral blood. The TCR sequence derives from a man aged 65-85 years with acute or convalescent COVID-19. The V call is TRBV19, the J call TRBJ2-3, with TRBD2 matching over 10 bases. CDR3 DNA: TGTGCCAGTAGTAGGCGACTAGCGGGCCCAGATACGCAGTATTTT. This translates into CASSRRLAGPDTQYF.